This note documents a single TCR beta chain sequence. Antigen: not known. This entry belongs to a study of memory CD4+ T cells and cytomegalovirus serostatus. The CDR3 is 13 amino acids. V dropped 1 base and J dropped 6; count of bases not matched to a gene: 5. Germline lookup yields CDR1 GTSNPN and CDR2 SVGIG (reference sequence). The sort gate was single viable CD3+CD4+CD8-CD45RO+ cells for memory CD4+ T cells. CD4+ T cells were isolated by positive magnetic selection. TCRdb keeps only in-frame clones here, not all; method: immunoSEQ multiplex PCR. The sample comprises 48,000 or so clones, roughly 73% of which are singletons, and roughly 0.76% rests with the top ten. Study-level findings and limits: CD4+ memory repertoires contained about two fifths of the roughly 160 reported CMV TCRbeta sequences. CMV serostatus prediction reached median AUC around 0.95, or 0.9 with US-trained model. The CMV-associated TCR signature appears largely within the CD4+ memory repertoire.

Source material: memory CD4+ T cells from blood. The origin of this receptor is an adult in good health and CMV-seronegative. The rearrangement joins TRBV30 to TRBJ1-2, with 7 nucleotides matching TRBD1. CDR3 DNA: TGTGCCTGGAGTGAAAGGGGGCGGGATGGCTACACCTTC. The encoded protein is CAWSERGRDGYTF.